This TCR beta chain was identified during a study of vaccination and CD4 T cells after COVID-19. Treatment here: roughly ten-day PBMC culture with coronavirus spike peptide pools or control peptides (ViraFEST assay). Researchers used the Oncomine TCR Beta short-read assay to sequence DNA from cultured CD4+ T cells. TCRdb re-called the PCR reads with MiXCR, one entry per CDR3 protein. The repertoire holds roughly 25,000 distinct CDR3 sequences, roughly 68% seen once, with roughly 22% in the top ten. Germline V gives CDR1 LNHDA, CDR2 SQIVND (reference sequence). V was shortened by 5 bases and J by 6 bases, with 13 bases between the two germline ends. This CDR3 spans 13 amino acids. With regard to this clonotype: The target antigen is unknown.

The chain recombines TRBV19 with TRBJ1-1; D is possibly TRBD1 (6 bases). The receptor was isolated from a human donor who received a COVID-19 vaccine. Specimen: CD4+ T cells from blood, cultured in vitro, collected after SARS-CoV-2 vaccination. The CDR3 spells CASSPTGIPEAFF. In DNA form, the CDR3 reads TGTGCCAGTAGTCCCACAGGGATCCCTGAAGCTTTCTTT. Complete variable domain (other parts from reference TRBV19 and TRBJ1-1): DGGITQSPKYLFRKEGQNVTLSCEQNLNHDAMYWYRQDPGQGLRLIYYSQIVNDFQKGDIAEGYSVSREKKESFPLTVTSAQKNPTAFYLCASSPTGIPEAFFGQGTRLTVV.